This T cell receptor beta chain stems from a study of shared clonotypes between healthy human individuals. Germline V gene lookup returns CDR1 MDHEN and CDR2 SYDVKM. CDR3 size: 16 residues. V was pared by 2 bases and J by 0 bases, with 11 bases between. The assay used deep level. Only in-frame clones appear in the TCRdb table, and some are missing; sequencing was by immunoSEQ multiplex PCR. The sample carries about 1.1 million clones, 60% to 85% recorded once. This TCR came from a man between 18 and 29 years old in good health. Some clones in this sample may be carry-over from other donors' samples. The rearrangement joins TRBV28 to TRBJ2-4; D is possibly TRBD1 (6 bases). Sequencing used memory CD4+ T cells from PBMCs. The subset denotes: CD45RA-negative fraction. The CDR3 is CASSLRQGLAKNIQYF. CDR3 in DNA: TGTGCCAGCAGTTTACGGCAGGGGCTAGCCAAAAACATTCAGTACTTC.